This entry features one T cell receptor (beta chain) sequence. No antigen is known for it. Per-nucleotide qualities are absent, and no much larger clonotype sits a single base away. The treatment or condition label here, explained by the study, means: in vitro stimulation with specific CMV peptide epitopes to enrich CMV-specific T cells. This record belongs to a study of T cell repertoires in cytomegalovirus infection (dated by TCRdb to between 2017 and 2020). General notes on the study: Alongside well-studied HLA-B-restricted epitopes, the peptide stimulations were aimed at recently identified HLA-C-restricted CMV epitopes, whose presentation resists viral immunomodulation. Donor HLA type was relevant to the analysis, because carriage of CMV infection together with the matching HLA type was indicated by public TCR beta signatures. The study at large found these results: Cumulative frequency of public TCR beta family members discriminated carriers of CMV infection plus the relevant HLA type in this cohort and an independent roughly 330-donor cohort. The ex vivo response was dominated by HLA-C-restricted CMV-specific TCR beta clonotypes, which also provided the single most frequent clonotype in two of eight donors.

Sequenced on an Illumina HiSeq 1500. TCRdb ran its own pipeline on the public reads, namely fastp trimming at Q25 and MiXCR clone calling, and kept in-frame beta chains. Rows matching on CDR3 protein sequence are summarized as one entry with the most common DNA and genes. The sample table shows roughly 160,000 distinct CDR3 sequences, and less than 25% are seen once. In total, the top ten clones hold 25% of the sample. Trimming costs V 0 bases and J 5 bases, and their ends lie 7 bases apart. CDR1 and CDR2, looked up from the germline V gene, are SGHVS and FNYEAQ. The CDR3 goes from the cysteine to the phenylalanine over 14 residues. Only the CDR3 portion is preserved as DNA: 42 bases, with reading frame beginning at the first base.

The chain is encoded by TRBV7-6 joined to TRBJ2-2; the D gene lacks a confident call. The sample was CD8+ T cells from cultured PBMCs, taken from culture after CMV antigen stimulation. This TCR was sampled from a human donor in good health (CMV status not recorded). Some clones in this sample may be carry-over from other donors' samples. CDR3 protein: CASSLAAATGELFF. The DNA sequence is as follows: TGTGCCAGCAGCTTAGCGGCGGCGACCGGGGAGCTGTTTTTT.